A selection of T cell receptor beta chains follows, all from one sample in a study of somatic mutations in cytotoxic T cells in rheumatoid arthritis. Profiling relied on immunoSEQ multiplex PCR, and the TCRdb table lists in-frame clones only, not all of them. Of about 9,000 clones listed, 79% are singletons. The sequenced material came from CD8+ T cells sorted from blood. The receptor set was obtained from an adult with rheumatoid arthritis. Each CDR3 is given with its conserved first and last residue.

cdr3_aa,v_call,cdr3_length,j_call
CASSVVYGGWNEQFF,TRBV9,15,TRBJ2-1
CASGRAGEGTEAFF,TRBV18,14,TRBJ1-1
CAWSVMAGAQFF,TRBV30,12,TRBJ2-1
CASSPRDGSLHEQFF,TRBV5-1,15,TRBJ2-1
CASSRIGQGNTGELFF,TRBV5-6,16,TRBJ2-2
CASSRMSSYNEQFF,TRBV7-9,14,TRBJ2-1
CASSLSGLLSSEQYF,TRBV27,15,TRBJ2-7
CASTRGLADLNEQFF,TRBV7-2,15,TRBJ2-1
CASSSSRAVNTEAFF,TRBV28,15,TRBJ1-1
CASSLSLASTGELFF,TRBV4-1,15,TRBJ2-2
CASSHGLAGERYNEQFF,TRBV5-1,17,TRBJ2-1
CASSLGWTGPPYEQYF,TRBV5-1,16,TRBJ2-7
CASSLGVGYEQYF,TRBV27,13,TRBJ2-7
CAWRSRTHEGNTIYF,TRBV30,15,TRBJ1-3
CASSPSGMGSVDTQYF,TRBV4-3,16,TRBJ2-3
CASSQDWGLAGDHPDTQYF,TRBV4-3,19,TRBJ2-3
CASSYGQQPQHF,TRBV2,12,TRBJ1-5
CASSRDLRVVNTQYF,TRBV28,15,TRBJ2-3
CASSESCLAGEETQYF,TRBV10-1,16,TRBJ2-5
CASSQEWWTSGGELFF,TRBV4-3,16,TRBJ2-2
CASSQGGQGGGNTQYF,TRBV4-3,16,TRBJ2-3
CASSLSAGGEINYGYTF,TRBV9,17,TRBJ1-2
CASSLAGETQYF,TRBV7-2,12,TRBJ2-5
CASSFSRNSYNEQFF,TRBV6-5,15,TRBJ2-1
CASSAGTAEAEAQYF,TRBV5-8,15,TRBJ2-5
CASRGANTGELFF,TRBV7-9,13,TRBJ2-2
CASSLFSGGEYPGELFF,TRBV19,17,TRBJ2-2
CASSQDIGHEQFF,TRBV4-1,13,TRBJ2-1
CASSSQAGGVQPQHF,TRBV27,15,TRBJ1-5
CASSLLGQGRSGDNEQFF,TRBV27,18,TRBJ2-1
CSARGTRGYTF,TRBV20-1,11,TRBJ1-2
CASSLGQGVAGELFF,TRBV5-1,15,TRBJ2-2
CASSFHGGNQPQHF,TRBV27,14,TRBJ1-5
CASSKTGSGNQPQHF,TRBV7-9,15,TRBJ1-5
CASSLRGTAHNSPLHF,TRBV7-9,16,TRBJ1-6
CASSPYSGTDYYGYTF,TRBV7-2,16,TRBJ1-2
CASSLVVVGDSPLHF,TRBV5-1,15,TRBJ1-6
CASSEWFTQETQYF,TRBV10-1,14,TRBJ2-5
CSPPLGTGELFF,TRBV29-1,12,TRBJ2-2
CASSLETRMIRYF,TRBV5-1,13,TRBJ2-3
CASSWGQGGSGSSYEQYF,TRBV27,18,TRBJ2-7
CASSLGNTEAFF,TRBV28,12,TRBJ1-1
CASAGASGNQPQHF,TRBV6-1,14,TRBJ1-5
CASSPIRDSAGANVLTF,TRBV18,17,TRBJ2-6
CASSSGPLNTEAFF,TRBV7-9,14,TRBJ1-1
CASSPHGSDLNEQYF,TRBV7-9,15,TRBJ2-7
CALLPIGGQGEQFF,TRBV2,14,TRBJ2-1
CASSPEGLAGVNEQFF,TRBV18,16,TRBJ2-1
CASSVSPGGDPLGYGYTF,TRBV2,18,TRBJ1-2
CASSPRDSAYEQYF,TRBV7-9,14,TRBJ2-7
CASSPGLAETYEQYF,TRBV27,15,TRBJ2-7
CASSAQGELSYGYTF,TRBV9,15,TRBJ1-2
CAISDPLGQGGSGANVLTF,TRBV10-3,19,TRBJ2-6